The sequence of this TCR beta chain was determined in a study of cytomegalovirus exposure and HLA in healthy donors. Study-wide points: For cytomegalovirus status, the classifier reportedly gave diagnoses with high specificity and sensitivity. There were some 150 TCR beta chains listed as cytomegalovirus-associated.

CDR1 is SGHDT and CDR2 is YYEEEE in the germline V gene. The CDR3 loop spans 13 amino acids. V shed 5 bases and J shed 4 bases, with 13 bases lying between them. PCR employed 60 Vbeta and 13 Jbeta primers. Some clones are missing from TCRdb's copy, which holds only in-frame ones; the method was immunoSEQ multiplex PCR. The sample yields approximately 140,000 clones, about 80% seen once. Points on this clone: Its antigen is still unknown.

J is TRBJ2-7 and V is TRBV5-6; weak D call: TRBD1 (5 bases). Sequencing input: PBMCs. The TCR was taken from a male donor in good health and CMV-seronegative. The CDR3: CASSRGHGYEQYF. The DNA of the CDR3 is TGTGCCAGCAGTCGTGGACACGGTTACGAGCAGTACTTC.